This T cell receptor beta chain was sequenced in a study of a mutant IDH1 vaccine in newly diagnosed glioma. Libraries were prepared by immunoSEQ multiplex PCR; TCRdb keeps only in-frame clonotypes and omits some of them. The table has 70,000 to 100,000 clones, 90% to 95% seen once. Time point described: week 5, during vaccination. It was 300 ug of mutant IDH1 20-mer peptide that made up each vaccine dose, given with topical imiquimod. Germline-derived CDR1 and CDR2 are SGHDN and FVKESK. The CDR3 has 14 residues. Trimming cost V 6 bases and J 10 bases; bases outside gene matches: 10. Notes on this clone: Its antigen is undetermined.

This TCR was recovered from a woman aged 45-59 years with glioma. The sample here was PBMCs, taken from a glioma patient whose treatment included an IDH1 peptide vaccine. The J gene is TRBJ2-1, the V gene TRBV14; 9 bases match TRBD2. This CDR3 is CASSPMAGGGEQFF. CDR3 nucleotides: TGTGCCAGCAGTCCTATGGCGGGAGGGGGCGAGCAGTTCTTC.